This is a list of T cell receptor beta chains from one sample in a study of cytomegalovirus exposure and HLA in healthy donors. TCRdb's table, derived via immunoSEQ multiplex PCR, lists solely in-frame clones and lacks some. The sample lists about 130,000 clones, 78% occurring once. The sample was PBMCs. The receptor set was obtained from a young man in good health and CMV-seropositive. The CDR3 runs from the conserved cysteine through the conserved F or W. The D gene is left open where the match is weak. Part of the rows lack a size; the others show once, few, many or a class for expanded clones.

abundance,v_gene,d_gene,j_gene,CDR3nt,CDR3aa
few,TRBV6-1,NA,TRBJ1-3,TGTGCCAGCAGTGAATATGGGGCGCTCTCTGGAAACACCATATATTTT,CASSEYGALSGNTIYF
once,TRBV5-4,TRBD2,TRBJ2-1,TGTGCCAGCAGCGGAGGACTAGCGACCTACAATGAGCAGTTCTTC,CASSGGLATYNEQFF
NA,TRBV7-6,TRBD1,TRBJ1-1,TGTGCCAGCAGCCGACAGGGATCGAACACTGAAGCTTTCTTT,CASSRQGSNTEAFF
NA,TRBV28,TRBD1,TRBJ1-5,TGTGCCAGCAGTTCCCGACAGGGCGGTAGCAATCAGCCCCAGCATTTT,CASSSRQGGSNQPQHF
NA,TRBV29-1,TRBD1,TRBJ1-2,TGCAGCGCAGACAGGGGGCTAATAAATGGCTACACCTTC,CSADRGLINGYTF
NA,TRBV7-2,NA,TRBJ2-3,TGTGCCAGCAGCTCCAGGGACACAGATACGCAGTATTTT,CASSSRDTDTQYF
NA,TRBV4-1,NA,TRBJ1-2,TGCGCCAGCAGCCAAGTCAGAGGGCGGTGGTCCTATGGCTACACCTTC,CASSQVRGRWSYGYTF
NA,TRBV7-9,NA,TRBJ2-2,TGTGCCAGCAGTCCCAGTGGGCTGAACACCGGGGAGCTGTTTTTT,CASSPSGLNTGELFF
few,TRBV25-1,TRBD1,TRBJ2-7,TGTGCCAGCAGCGACTCGGGACAGGGGGATTACGAGCAGTACTTC,CASSDSGQGDYEQYF
NA,TRBV6-5,NA,TRBJ2-1,TGTGCCAGCAGCCGTCCTAGCGCCATGGGGAATGAGCAGTTCTTC,CASSRPSAMGNEQFF
NA,TRBV2,NA,TRBJ2-7,TGTGCCAGCAATCTACGGTCAATCTCCTACGAGCAGTACTTC,CASNLRSISYEQYF
NA,TRBV4-1,TRBD1,TRBJ2-1,TGCGCCAGCAGCCTGCGGGACAGGGTCCGAAACAATGAGCAGTTCTTC,CASSLRDRVRNNEQFF
NA,TRBV7-9,TRBD1,TRBJ1-5,TGTGCCAGCAGCGGGGACAGCCTTCGAACCCAGCATTTT,CASSGDSLRTQHF
NA,TRBV5-1,NA,TRBJ1-1,TGCGCCAGCAGCTTCCAATGGGCTGGGAACACTGAAGCTTTCTTT,CASSFQWAGNTEAFF
NA,TRBV29-1,TRBD1,TRBJ2-1,TGCTCAGGCACCGGGACAGGGGCACCCAATGAGCAGTTCTTC,CSGTGTGAPNEQFF
NA,TRBV29-1,TRBD2,TRBJ2-3,TGCAGCGTTGGACTAGCGGGAGCAGATACGCAGTATTTT,CSVGLAGADTQYF
NA,TRBV5-6,NA,TRBJ2-1,TGTGCCAGCAGCTTAGGGGACAATGAGCAGTTCTTC,CASSLGDNEQFF
once,TRBV27,NA,TRBJ2-2,TGTGCCAGCAGTTTATCAGGGGGTCTCCACACCGGGGAGCTGTTTTTT,CASSLSGGLHTGELFF
NA,TRBV7-9,NA,TRBJ1-5,TGTGCCAGCAGCTCCGAGGGGCCCCAGCATTTT,CASSSEGPQHF
NA,TRBV30,NA,TRBJ2-1,TGTGCCTGGAGTCCCTCGGGAGTTGAGCAGTTCTTC,CAWSPSGVEQFF
few,TRBV5-1,NA,TRBJ2-7,TGCGCCAGCAGCGGGCCTCCGACCTACGAGCAGTACTTC,CASSGPPTYEQYF
NA,TRBV19,NA,TRBJ1-5,TGTGCCAGTAGTATCGGGTGGGAGGATCAGCCCCAGCATTTT,CASSIGWEDQPQHF
NA,TRBV9,NA,TRBJ1-5,TGTGCCAGCAGCGCCAACCCGGACAGTAATAGCAATCAGCCCCAGCATTTT,CASSANPDSNSNQPQHF
NA,TRBV2,NA,TRBJ2-7,TGCGCCAGCAGGGGAACAGGGTATATGTACGAGCAGTACTTC,CASRGTGYMYEQYF
few,TRBV5-5,TRBD1,TRBJ2-1,TGTGCCAGCAGCGTCTGGACAGGGCAATCGGCAATTGAGCAGTTCTTC,CASSVWTGQSAIEQFF
once,TRBV7-9,NA,TRBJ1-2,TGTGCCAGCAGCTTATACCAGGGAGGCGGCTACACCTTC,CASSLYQGGGYTF
NA,TRBV5-4,NA,TRBJ2-3,NA,CASSFGSGGRTDTQYF
NA,TRBV4-3,NA,TRBJ1-2,TGCGCCAGCAGCCAAGTTCCCGTATTGTATTCCGGCTACACCTTC,CASSQVPVLYSGYTF
once,TRBV27,NA,TRBJ2-2,TGTGCCAGCAGTTTAGAGGGCCGAACCGGGGAGCTGTTTTTT,CASSLEGRTGELFF
once,TRBV6-5,NA,TRBJ1-2,TGTGCCAGCAGTCGGTCCGACAGTGGATATTATGGCTACACCTTC,CASSRSDSGYYGYTF
NA,TRBV5-6,NA,TRBJ2-5,TGTGCCAGCAGCTTGGAGAGGCGCAGGGCAAGCCAAGAGACCCAGTACTTC,CASSLERRRASQETQYF
once,TRBV18,NA,TRBJ1-2,TGTGCCAGCTCACCATCCGGGACAATTTATGGCTACACCTTC,CASSPSGTIYGYTF
NA,TRBV7-2,TRBD2,TRBJ2-1,TGTGCCAGCAGCTTAGTGGCGGGGCCCCGCGGGGGGAGATACAATGAGCAGTTCTTC,CASSLVAGPRGGRYNEQFF
NA,TRBV6-5,NA,TRBJ2-7,TGTGCCAGCAGTTACTCACAGGGCTATAGGTACGAGCAGTACTTC,CASSYSQGYRYEQYF
NA,TRBV5-1,TRBD1,TRBJ2-7,TGCGCCAGCAGCCCCCAGGGACAGGGCCGATACGAGCAGTACTTC,CASSPQGQGRYEQYF
NA,TRBV4-1,NA,TRBJ2-7,TGCGCCAGCAGCCAAGCGGCCGGGACTCCCTACGAGCAGTACTTC,CASSQAAGTPYEQYF
NA,TRBV5-1,NA,TRBJ1-1,TGCGCCAGCAGCTTGGCCTTAGGGGGTAACACTGAAGCTTTCTTT,CASSLALGGNTEAFF
NA,TRBV7-9,TRBD1,TRBJ1-2,TGTGCCAGCAGCTTAAAGTGGGGTCGGACAGGGGAGAACTATGGCTACACCTTC,CASSLKWGRTGENYGYTF
once,TRBV27,TRBD1,TRBJ1-2,TGTGCCAGCAGTTTGGTACAGGGGCATAACTATGGCTACACCTTC,CASSLVQGHNYGYTF
NA,TRBV27,NA,TRBJ2-1,TGTGCCAGCAGTTTATCCCGCGGAGGCTCCTACAATGAGCAGTTCTTC,CASSLSRGGSYNEQFF
NA,TRBV5-1,TRBD1,TRBJ1-1,TGCGCCAGCAGCTTGGGGGGGACAGCGAACACTGAAGCTTTCTTT,CASSLGGTANTEAFF
NA,TRBV7-2,TRBD1,TRBJ1-5,TGTGCCAGCAGCTTAGCCAACAGGGGGAGGCAGCCCCAGCATTTT,CASSLANRGRQPQHF
NA,TRBV11-3,NA,TRBJ1-2,TGTGCCAGCAGCTCCGTTTCCCAGACTAACTATGGCTACACCTTC,CASSSVSQTNYGYTF
NA,TRBV19,NA,TRBJ1-5,TGTGCCAGTACCCCCGGCAGGGGAGACAATCAGCCCCAGCATTTT,CASTPGRGDNQPQHF
NA,TRBV7-2,NA,TRBJ1-5,TGTGCCAGCAGCTGGAAGAGGAGTCAGCCCCAGCATTTT,CASSWKRSQPQHF